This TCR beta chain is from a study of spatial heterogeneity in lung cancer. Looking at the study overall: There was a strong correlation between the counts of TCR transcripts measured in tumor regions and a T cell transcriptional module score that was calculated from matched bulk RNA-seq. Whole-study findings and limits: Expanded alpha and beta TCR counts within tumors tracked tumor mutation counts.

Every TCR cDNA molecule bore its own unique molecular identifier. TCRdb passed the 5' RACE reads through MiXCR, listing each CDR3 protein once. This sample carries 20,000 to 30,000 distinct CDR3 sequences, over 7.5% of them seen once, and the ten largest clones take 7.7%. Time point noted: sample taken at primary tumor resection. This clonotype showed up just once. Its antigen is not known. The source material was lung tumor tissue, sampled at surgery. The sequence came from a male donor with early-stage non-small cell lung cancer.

CDR3 loop: CSARDLTGPGELFF. CDR3 coding DNA: TGCAGTGCTAGAGATCTGACAGGTCCCGGGGAGCTGTTTTTT. The chain uses TRBV20-1 and TRBJ2-2; D perhaps matches TRBD1 (6 bases). V lost 0 bases and J 6 bases, leaving 11 bases between the germline ends. Looked up from germline, CDR1 is DFQATT and CDR2 is SNEGSKA (reference sequence). The CDR3 has 14 residues.